This TCR beta chain was obtained from a study of T cell responses to AZD1222 COVID-19 vaccine. The overall study: Samples with a second dose at about 4 or about 12 weeks were pooled together. The study's findings and limits: Sampled repertoires all dated from after the peak T cell response. There were mostly white British donors and more females than males, and clonal diversity was possibly underestimated. Following two doses of AZD1222, Spike-specific TCR breadth and depth rose.

The method was immunoSEQ multiplex PCR; TCRdb's version includes in-frame clones alone and lacks a portion of them. The sample comprises more than 85,000 clones, 82% of which are singletons, and around 5% rests with the top ten. Comments on this clone: The antigen remains undetermined.

The sequences come from peripheral blood, collected on day 0 of AZD1222 vaccination. The sequence came from an adult in good health.

The CDR3 DNA is TGTGCCAGCAGCTTTGGCAACCTCGTTAACTATGGCTACACCTTC. It encodes CASSFGNLVNYGYTF. This chain uses TRBV5-8 with TRBJ1-2; D call uncertain. Per germline, CDR1 SGHTS and CDR2 YDEGEE. The CDR3 spans 15 residues. V was clipped by 2 bases and J by 1 base, with 12 bases between them.